The 18 T cell receptor beta chains below come from one sample, sequenced in a study of CD8+CD57+ T cells in acquired aplastic anemia (dated by TCRdb to 2016 to 2019). Sequencing relied on an Illumina HiSeq 2000. Genomic DNA served as template for TCR beta VDJ combination and CDR3 sequence profiling. TCRdb passed the public sequencing reads through fastp at Q25 and MiXCR, retaining productive beta sequences. Rows matching on CDR3 protein sequence are summarized as one entry with the most common DNA and genes. Here the sample has roughly 170,000 distinct CDR3 sequences; about 64% occur a single time. The ten largest account for 45% to 55% of the sample. Sequences were obtained from sorted CD4+, CD8+, or CD8+CD57+ T cells (not recorded which) from PBMCs. These receptors were obtained from a human donor in good health.

The rearrangement joins TRBV7-2 to TRBJ2-7; 7 nucleotides match TRBD1. Germline V gene data show CDR1 as SGHTA and CDR2 as FQGNSA. The CDR3 totals 15 residues. V lost 5 bases, J lost 3 bases, and 10 bases stayed unmatched. The CDR3 loop is CASSGSGTEDYEQYF. The CDR3, as DNA: TGTGCCAGCAGCGGTTCCGGGACAGAGGACTACGAGCAGTACTTC.

The chain joins TRBV9 to TRBJ2-1; 13 bases are shared with TRBD2. This CDR3 spans 17 amino acids. Per the germline V gene, CDR1 is SGDLS and CDR2 is YYNGEE. V lost 4 bases and J lost 4; bases outside the gene matches: 8. CDR3 sequence: CASSTGLAGAGYNEQFF. DNA of the CDR3: TGTGCCAGCAGCACCGGACTAGCGGGAGCGGGTTACAATGAGCAGTTCTTC.

V gene TRBV20-1 combines with J gene TRBJ2-1; D unclear. The V end lost 2 bases, the J end lost 6 bases, and 8 bases lay between the germline ends. The CDR3 contains 12 residues. CDR1 is DFQATT, CDR2 SNEGSKA, per germline (reference sequence). This CDR3 is CSARQAFNEQFF. CDR3 nucleotide sequence: TGCAGTGCTAGACAGGCCTTCAATGAGCAGTTCTTC.

This clonotype was detected ten times or more. The CDR3: CASSGRDGNEKLFF. CDR3 DNA sequence: TGTGCCAGCAGCGGCCGGGACGGTAATGAAAAACTGTTTTTT. The gene calls are TRBV9 and TRBJ1-4; possible D gene TRBD1, 5 bases. Between the trimmed V and J ends, which lost 3 bases and 4 bases, there was a span of 10 bases. The CDR3 covers 14 residues. The germline V gene has CDR1 SGDLS and CDR2 YYNGEE.

The CDR3 region has the DNA TGTGCCACCAGCAGAGACCTTGCCGGAAGCAATCAGCCCCAGCATTTT. Its translation is CATSRDLAGSNQPQHF. J is TRBJ1-5 and V is TRBV15, with D unresolved. The CDR3 covers 16 residues. Germline CDR1 is LNHNV and CDR2 is YYDKDF (reference sequence). The V and J ends lost 0 bases and 1 base respectively, with 10 bases between them.

The chain is built from TRBV4-1 and TRBJ2-7, with 8 positions matching TRBD2. The germline V gene has CDR1 MGHRA and CDR2 YSYEKL. This CDR3 has 17 residues. With V trimmed by 1 base and J by 2 bases, 10 bases remained unmatched. The CDR3 reads CASSQVGSGTRTYEQYF. The CDR3 DNA is TGCGCCAGCAGCCAAGTCGGGTCGGGGACTAGGACCTACGAGCAGTACTTC.

The DNA for the CDR3 is TGCAGTGCCACGGGCAGGAGGAGCTCCTACGAGCAGTACTTC. It codes for CSATGRRSSYEQYF. The chain employs TRBV20-1 and TRBJ2-7; weak D call: TRBD2 (5 bases). Per germline, CDR1 DFQATT and CDR2 SNEGSKA (reference sequence). V was pared by 6 bases and J by 0 bases, with 15 bases between. This CDR3 has 14 residues.

The genes are TRBV19 and TRBJ1-1; D call uncertain. Trimming removed 10 bases from V and 3 bases from J, with 15 bases in between. Germline V lookup: CDR1 LNHDA, CDR2 SQIVND (reference sequence). This CDR3 has 13 amino acids. The CDR3 sequence: CATQKWTDTEAFF. CDR3 in DNA: TGTGCCACTCAGAAGTGGACGGACACTGAAGCTTTCTTT.

The chain uses TRBV29-1 and TRBJ2-5; 8 bases align to TRBD2. The CDR3 has 15 residues. V shed 4 bases and J 7 bases; nucleotides not matched to a gene: 14. The germline CDR1 and CDR2 sequences are SQVTM and ANQGSEA. The chain's CDR3 is CSVGLVGGGRGTQYF. The CDR3 DNA sequence: TGCAGCGTTGGGCTCGTGGGCGGGGGGCGAGGGACCCAGTACTTC.

Concerning this clonotype itself: A read error may produce the germline difference seen at one junction end. The chain recombines TRBV5-1 with TRBJ1-5, with TRBD1 matching 9 bases. Germline V gene sequence: CDR1 SGHRS, CDR2 YFSETQ. The CDR3 is 15 residues long. CDR3 nucleotides: TGTGCCAGCAGCTCTGGACAGGGGAGTAATCAGCCCCAGCATTTT. It codes for CASSSGQGSNQPQHF.

The chain carries TRBV2 and TRBJ2-1; 8 bases align to TRBD1. Germline loops: CDR1 SNHLY, CDR2 FYNNEI. Trimming removed 6 bases from V and 6 bases from J; junction bases left unmatched: 10. The length of the CDR3 is 15 residues. The CDR3 nucleotides are TGTGCCAGCAGCGATCGGACAGGGCGCGGCAATGAGCAGTTCTTC. Translation: CASSDRTGRGNEQFF.

The chain employs TRBV10-3 and TRBJ1-1; D not certain. V lost 5 bases, J lost 1 base, and 11 bases lay in between. Germline V gene lookup returns CDR1 ENHRY and CDR2 SYGVKD. This CDR3 contains 14 residues. CDR3 in DNA: TGTGCCATCAGTCCCGCCGTAACGAACACTGAAGCTTTCTTT. Amino acids: CAISPAVTNTEAFF.

The table lists this clonotype with many counts. J is TRBJ2-1 and V is TRBV15; TRBD2 matches 14 bases. The CDR3 consists of 16 residues. V lost 0 bases and J lost 7; bases outside the gene matches: 2. The germline V gene has CDR1 LNHNV and CDR2 YYDKDF (reference sequence). The CDR3 is CATSREGLAGENEQFF. The CDR3 bases are TGTGCCACCAGCAGAGAGGGACTAGCGGGGGAGAATGAGCAGTTCTTC. The full variable domain, rest sourced from reference TRBV15 and TRBJ2-1, is DAMVIQNPRYQVTQFGKPVTLSCSQTLNHNVMYWYQQKSSQAPKLLFHYYDKDFNNEADTPDNFQSRRPNTSFCFLDIRSPGLGDTAMYLCATSREGLAGENEQFFGPGTRLTVL.

In its sample, this clonotype was seen a few times. The V and J genes are TRBV7-9 and TRBJ1-2, with D possibly being TRBD1 (5 bases). CDR3 length equals 15 residues. CDR1 SEHNR and CDR2 FQNEAQ come from the germline V gene (reference sequence). V was shortened by 2 bases and J by 2 bases, with 12 bases between the two germline ends. The CDR3 loop is CASSLTGTDNYGYTF. DNA for the CDR3: TGTGCCAGCAGCTTAACCGGGACGGACAACTATGGCTACACCTTC.

The chain recombines TRBV7-9 with TRBJ2-5; 12 bases are a match to TRBD2. Trimming took 5 bases from V and 6 from J; bases not matched to a gene: 7. This CDR3 has 15 amino acids. Germline CDR1 reads SEHNR; CDR2 reads FQNEAQ (reference sequence). CDR3 loop: CASSAALAGGKTQYF. The CDR3 bases are TGTGCCAGCAGCGCCGCACTAGCGGGGGGAAAGACCCAGTACTTC.

The chain recombines TRBV9 with TRBJ1-2; TRBD1 aligns across 8 bases. The germline gives CDR1 SGDLS, CDR2 YYNGEE. The CDR3 consists of 13 residues. Losses at the gene ends were 0 bases for V and 7 bases for J; bases not matched to a gene: 2. Here the CDR3 reads CASSVDDRGGYTF. The CDR3 nucleotides read TGTGCCAGCAGCGTAGATGACAGGGGTGGCTACACCTTC. Full variable domain (missing parts from reference TRBV9 and TRBJ1-2): DSGVTQTPKHLITATGQRVTLRCSPRSGDLSVYWYQQSLDQGLQFLIQYYNGEERAKGNILERFSAQQFPDLHSELNLSSLELGDSALYFCASSVDDRGGYTFGSGTRLTVV.

The chain carries TRBV20-1 and TRBJ2-7; tentatively, D is TRBD1 (6 bases). The CDR3 extends over 14 amino acids. Germline V gene lookup returns CDR1 DFQATT and CDR2 SNEGSKA (reference sequence). V was pared by 3 bases and J by 4 bases, with 16 bases between. The CDR3 spells CSARGGLGAYEQYF. Here the CDR3 DNA reads TGCAGTGCTAGGGGTGGACTGGGGGCTTACGAGCAGTACTTC.

This clonotype was counted at least ten times. This chain joins TRBV29-1 and TRBJ2-1; TRBD1 is a possible D gene (6 bases). Trimming took 3 bases from V and 7 from J, leaving 7 bases between them. Looked up from germline, CDR1 is SQVTM and CDR2 is ANQGSEA. The CDR3 has 11 residues. As DNA, the CDR3 is TGCAGCGTTGAGGACAGTAATGAGCAGTTCTTC. Translating it yields CSVEDSNEQFF.